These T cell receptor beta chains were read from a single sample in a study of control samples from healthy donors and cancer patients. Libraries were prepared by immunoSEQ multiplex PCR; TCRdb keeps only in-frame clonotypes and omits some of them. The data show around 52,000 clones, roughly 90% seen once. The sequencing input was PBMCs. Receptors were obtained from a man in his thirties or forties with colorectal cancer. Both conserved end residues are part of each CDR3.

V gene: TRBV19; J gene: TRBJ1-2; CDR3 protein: CASSRDGRVYTF
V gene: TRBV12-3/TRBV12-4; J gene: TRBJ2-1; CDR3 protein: CASQVGGYEQFF
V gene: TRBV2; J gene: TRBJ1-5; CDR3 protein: CASSELMGGNQPQHF
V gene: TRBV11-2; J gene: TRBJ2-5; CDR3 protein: CASSFGPRGPGETQYF
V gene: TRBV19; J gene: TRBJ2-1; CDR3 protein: CASSIEGWRGGDNEQFF
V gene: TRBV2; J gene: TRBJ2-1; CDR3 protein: CASSVGRTGLNEQFF
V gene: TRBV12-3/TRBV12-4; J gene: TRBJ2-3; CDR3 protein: CASSSFNLVAQYF
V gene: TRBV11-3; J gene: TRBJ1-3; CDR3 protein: CASSFGTGSGNTIYF
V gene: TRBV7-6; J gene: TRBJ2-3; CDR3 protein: CASSSGPGTGEYTQYF
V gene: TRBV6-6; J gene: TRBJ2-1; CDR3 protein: CASNRASGGNEQFF
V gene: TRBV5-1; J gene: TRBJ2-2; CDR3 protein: CASELAGVPTGELFF
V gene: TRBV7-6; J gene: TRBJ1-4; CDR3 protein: CASSLSGILVDTNEKLFF
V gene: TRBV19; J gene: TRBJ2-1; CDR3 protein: CASSIEWSEPYNEQFF
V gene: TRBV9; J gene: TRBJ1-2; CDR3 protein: CASSPEGGARGYTF